Included here is one T cell receptor (beta chain) sequence, with context. Its specificity is not known. Germline V gene data show CDR1 as MNHEY and CDR2 as SVGAGI. Between the trimmed V and J ends, which lost 7 bases and 6 bases, there was a span of 19 bases. The CDR3 has 14 residues. This sample stems from a study of shared clonotypes between healthy human individuals. Study at large: The study used three CD4 naive, three CD4 memory, two CD8 naive and one CD8 memory plate per donor.

General study results and limits: It was the few donors that limited the genetic and exposure-history diversity represented.

Sequencing was performed with immunoSEQ multiplex PCR; in TCRdb, only in-frame clones are kept and a portion is missing. This table holds some 2,400,000 clones, 95% found once. This clonotype was sampled from a man aged 18 to 35 in good health. The sequenced material came from naive CD4+ T cells sorted from blood. Sample subset: CD45RA+ positively selected. The genes are TRBV6-5 and TRBJ2-7, with D unclear. CDR3 coding DNA: TGTGCCAGCAACCGCGAGAGTTCGGCCCCCGAGCAGTACTTC. Protein product: CASNRESSAPEQYF.